A single T cell receptor (beta chain) is shown here with its context. Clones were sequenced by immunoSEQ multiplex PCR, and TCRdb holds only the in-frame ones, with some missing. Of 50,000 to 65,000 clones in the sample, roughly four fifths were seen once. CDR3 length: 19 amino acids. Germline CDR1 LNHDA, CDR2 SQIVND (reference sequence). The V end was cut by 5 bases, the J end by 1 base, with 21 bases between. The entry originates in a study of OX40 agonist ivuxolimab in advanced cancers. The source is an adult with an advanced solid tumor such as melanoma, head and neck, liver or kidney cancer. The chain has TRBV19 and TRBJ2-6; a possible D gene is TRBD1 (6 bases). Sequenced material: CD4+ or CD8+ T cells sorted from blood, taken in a trial of the OX40 agonist ivuxolimab. The CDR3 sequence is CASSVQGLRGASGANVLTF. Here the CDR3 DNA reads TGTGCCAGTAGTGTACAGGGATTGAGGGGAGCATCTGGGGCCAACGTCCTGACTTTC. The full variable domain, its missing parts supplied by reference TRBV19 and TRBJ2-6, is DGGITQSPKYLFRKEGQNVTLSCEQNLNHDAMYWYRQDPGQGLRLIYYSQIVNDFQKGDIAEGYSVSREKKESFPLTVTSAQKNPTAFYLCASSVQGLRGASGANVLTFGAGSRLTVL.